This TCR beta chain is from a study of human T cells and chemical hapten exposure. TCRdb redid the calling of the RACE reads with MiXCR, one entry per CDR3 protein. The top ten hold around 1.5% of the sample, which has 65,000 to 80,000 distinct CDR3 sequences, approximately 10% seen once. The time point denotes: patch test 1, 2 weeks after DPC sensitization. Indicated treatment: therapeutic diphenylcyclopropenone sensitization with weekly scalp DPC. This clonotype has just a few counts. V gave up 2 bases and J gave up 2 bases; unmatched junction bases: 10. CDR1 and CDR2 (germline): MNHEY, SVGEGT. This CDR3 region has 17 residues.

This receptor was obtained from a woman in her forties or fifties with alopecia areata. Some clones in this sample may be carry-over from other donors' samples. The sample in question was whole blood, obtained in connection with sensitization to the hapten diphenylcyclopropenone (DPC). The V call is TRBV6-2 or TRBV6-3, the J call TRBJ2-7; 9 nucleotides line up with TRBD1. This CDR3 is CASSYRKGDRAPYEQYF. The CDR3 bases are TGTGCCAGCAGTTACAGGAAAGGGGACAGGGCCCCCTACGAGCAGTACTTC.